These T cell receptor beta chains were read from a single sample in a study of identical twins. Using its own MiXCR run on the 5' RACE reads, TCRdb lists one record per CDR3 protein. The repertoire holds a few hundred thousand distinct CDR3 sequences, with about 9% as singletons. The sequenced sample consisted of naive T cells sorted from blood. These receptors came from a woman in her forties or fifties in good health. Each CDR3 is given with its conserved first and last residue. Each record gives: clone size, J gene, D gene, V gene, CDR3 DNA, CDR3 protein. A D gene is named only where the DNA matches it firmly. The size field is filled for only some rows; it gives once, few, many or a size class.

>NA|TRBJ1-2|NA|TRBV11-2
TGTGCCAGCAGCCCCCAACAGGACAGCTATGGCTACACCTTC
CASSPQQDSYGYTF
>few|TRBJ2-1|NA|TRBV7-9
TGTGCCAGCAGCTTAGTTGGAGGGAAGTTGTTCTTC
CASSLVGGKLFF
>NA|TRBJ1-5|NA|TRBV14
TGTGCCACCATGCCTATTATAGCTCCCCAGCATTTT
CATMPIIAPQHF
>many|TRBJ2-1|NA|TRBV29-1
TGCAGCGTTGAAGGCTACCTCAATGAGCAGTTCTTC
CSVEGYLNEQFF
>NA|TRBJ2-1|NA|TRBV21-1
TGTGCCAGCAGCAAAAAATCCAGACCCGGGACTAGACCTTCCCCTCACTCCTACAATGAGCAGTTCTTC
CASSKKSRPGTRPSPHSYNEQFF
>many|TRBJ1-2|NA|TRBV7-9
TGTGCCAGCAGCTTAGGATTCGGTGGCTACACCTTC
CASSLGFGGYTF
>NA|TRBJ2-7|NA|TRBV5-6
TGTGCCAGCAGCATAGGGAACTCCTACGAGCAGTACTTC
CASSIGNSYEQYF
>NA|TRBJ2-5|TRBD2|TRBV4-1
TGCGCCAGCAGCCAAGCCGTGCGGGAGGGCCGCGAGACCCAGTACTTC
CASSQAVREGRETQYF
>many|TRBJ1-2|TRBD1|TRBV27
TGTGCCAGCAGTTCCACCCCGGACAGGCCTGGCGGCTACACCTTC
CASSSTPDRPGGYTF
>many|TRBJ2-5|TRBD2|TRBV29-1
TGCAGCGTTCCCGGACTAGACCTTACACAAGAGACCCAGTACTTC
CSVPGLDLTQETQYF
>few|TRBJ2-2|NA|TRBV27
TGTGCCAGCAGTTGGCTGGGACCTAGTGGCCGGGGGCCCGGGGAGCTGTTTTTT
CASSWLGPSGRGPGELFF
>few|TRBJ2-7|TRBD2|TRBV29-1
TGCAGCGTTGTTATGGGAGCGGGAGAACGCTACGAGCAGTACTTC
CSVVMGAGERYEQYF
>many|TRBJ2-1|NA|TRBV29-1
TGCAGCGCCAGGAAGTACAATGAGCAGTTCTTC
CSARKYNEQFF
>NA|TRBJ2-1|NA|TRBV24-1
TGTGCCACCAGTGCAGGCGGAAGCTCCTACAATGAGCAGTTCTTC
CATSAGGSSYNEQFF